The 25 T cell receptor beta chains presented below share a single source sample, sequenced in a study of blood T cell repertoires in COVID-19. Measured with immunoSEQ multiplex PCR; TCRdb has only the in-frame clones, and not every one. The sample yields around 300,000 clones, 70% to 90% seen once. Sequenced input: peripheral blood. These receptors came from a woman aged 25 to 39 with active or convalescent COVID-19.

The CDR3 loop reads CASSLEQRNTEAFF. Written as DNA, the CDR3 is TGTGCCAGCAGCTTGGAACAGAGGAACACTGAAGCTTTCTTT. The chain uses TRBV5-4 and TRBJ1-1; no clear D. Deletions cut 0 bases from V and 1 base from J, with 7 bases between. There are 14 residues in the CDR3. CDR1 and CDR2 (germline): SGHNT, YYREEE (reference sequence).

This clone came up once. This chain joins TRBV4-3 and TRBJ1-5; D not certain. Germline CDR1 LGHNA, CDR2 YSLEER. Trimming stripped 0 bases from V and 6 bases from J, with 9 bases between. The CDR3 is 14 amino acids. The CDR3 here is CASSQDGSAQPQHF. DNA of the CDR3: TGCGCCAGCAGCCAAGATGGCAGCGCTCAGCCCCAGCATTTT.

This rearrangement joins TRBV11-1 to TRBJ1-4, with 8 bases fitting TRBD1. The CDR3 consists of 15 residues. V lost 5 bases, J lost 3 bases, and 5 bases stayed unmatched. In germline, CDR1 is SGHAT, CDR2 FQDESV (reference sequence). The CDR3 nucleotides are TGTGCCAGCAGCGTGGGGACAGGCTCTAATGAAAAACTGTTTTTT. Residues: CASSVGTGSNEKLFF.

This rearrangement joins TRBV5-1 to TRBJ2-1, with 7 bases aligning to TRBD2. Germline V gene sequence: CDR1 SGHRS, CDR2 YFSETQ. V dropped 7 bases and J dropped 11; count of bases not matched to a gene: 9. The CDR3 consists of 12 residues. This CDR3 is CASSQTGTKQFF. CDR3 in DNA: TGCGCCAGCTCACAAACCGGGACTAAGCAGTTCTTC.

The chain joins TRBV5-1 to TRBJ1-6; 7 nucleotides line up with TRBD1. Losses at the gene ends were 7 bases for V and 7 bases for J; bases not matched to a gene: 5. This CDR3 region has 13 residues. CDR1 and CDR2 (germline): SGHRS, YFSETQ. In DNA, the CDR3 is TGCGCCAGCGGACAGGAGAGGAATTCACCCCTCCACTTT. It yields the protein CASGQERNSPLHF. Complete variable domain (other parts from reference TRBV5-1 and TRBJ1-6): KAGVTQTPRYLIKTRGQQVTLSCSPISGHRSVSWYQQTPGQGLQFLFEYFSETQRNKGNFPGRFSGRQFSNSRSEMNVSTLELGDSALYLCASGQERNSPLHFGNGTRLTVT.

V and J are TRBV6-5 and TRBJ1-6; a weak D match, TRBD1 (5 bases). Trimming took 6 bases from V and 5 from J, leaving 11 bases between them. The CDR3 totals 14 residues. CDR1 and CDR2 (germline): MNHEY, SVGAGI. CDR3 sequence: CASSPRAHNSPLHF. The CDR3 nucleotides are TGTGCCAGCAGCCCCAGGGCTCATAATTCACCCCTCCACTTT.

The V call is TRBV6-2 or TRBV6-3, the J call TRBJ2-7, with 7 bases lining up with TRBD2. V dropped 7 bases and J dropped 4; count of bases not matched to a gene: 19. CDR1 is MNHEY and CDR2 is SVGEGT in the germline V gene. This CDR3 has 17 residues. The CDR3: CASNPSEAGLANYEQYF. The CDR3 DNA reads TGTGCCAGCAACCCATCGGAAGCGGGACTGGCTAATTACGAGCAGTACTTC.

The chain recombines TRBV10-3 with TRBJ2-1, with D tentatively TRBD1 (6 bases). CDR3 size: 13 residues. Looked up from germline, CDR1 is ENHRY and CDR2 is SYGVKD. Trimming shortened V by 10 bases and J by 1 base, and 11 bases separated the two germline ends. The CDR3 DNA follows: TGTGCCACAACAGGGTATTCCTACAATGAGCAGTTCTTC. Protein sequence: CATTGYSYNEQFF.

V is TRBV18 and J is TRBJ1-2, with 9 bases matching TRBD1. The CDR3 runs to 21 residues. From germline, CDR1 is KGHSH and CDR2 LQKENI. After removal of 5 bases from V and 0 bases from J, the junction contained 22 bases not matched to a gene. The CDR3 DNA is TGTGCCAGCTCAACTACTAGGGAGACCCTGACCCGGACAGGGGCTAACTATGGCTACACCTTC. Amino acids: CASSTTRETLTRTGANYGYTF.

J is TRBJ1-1 and V is TRBV6-5, with a tentative D call TRBD1 (5 bases). Per germline, CDR1 MNHEY and CDR2 SVGAGI. The CDR3 extends over 15 amino acids. Trimming took off 0 bases at V and 5 bases at J, with 13 bases between the two ends. CDR3 amino acids: CASSYSVQAETEAFF. DNA for the CDR3: TGTGCCAGCAGTTACTCGGTACAGGCAGAAACTGAAGCTTTCTTT.

This chain connects TRBV6-2 or TRBV6-3 to TRBJ1-1; D is unresolved. This CDR3 comprises 14 residues. The V gene's germline CDR1 is MNHEY and CDR2 SVGEGT. The ends were cut back, 6 bases at V and 8 bases at J, with 19 bases in the middle. The CDR3 nucleotides read TGTGCCAGCAGCTTGACGGGGAGTGGGAAAGAAGCTTTCTTT. Amino acid sequence: CASSLTGSGKEAFF.

V is TRBV18 and J is TRBJ2-2; a weak D match, TRBD1 (6 bases). CDR1 and CDR2 from the germline V gene are KGHSH and LQKENI. The CDR3 consists of 16 residues. The ends were cut back, 1 base at V and 7 bases at J, with 16 bases in the middle. In DNA, the CDR3 is TGTGCCAGCTCACCACTTTACAGGGTTGCTGACGGGGAGCTGTTTTTT. This gives the protein CASSPLYRVADGELFF.

This chain links TRBV5-6 with TRBJ2-5; D is unresolved. CDR3 size: 14 residues. CDR1 and CDR2 (germline): SGHDT, YYEEEE. V was cut by 4 bases and J by 1 base, with 11 bases left in between. The CDR3 DNA reads TGTGCCAGCAGCGTGGGCTCTACCCAAGAGACCCAGTACTTC. It codes for CASSVGSTQETQYF.

This clone was seen a handful of times. V and J are TRBV4-3 and TRBJ1-1; D possibly corresponds to TRBD1 (5 bases). V was cut by 4 bases and J by 1 base, with 19 bases left in between. Germline CDR1 LGHNA, CDR2 YSLEER. This CDR3 region has 17 residues. For the CDR3, the DNA is TGCGCCAGCAGCCTAACTTCGGGGCGGGAGCCGAACACTGAAGCTTTCTTT. Its protein is CASSLTSGREPNTEAFF.

The rearrangement joins TRBV7-2 to TRBJ1-4; D is unresolved. Germline V gene data show CDR1 as SGHTA and CDR2 as FQGNSA. Trimming removed 4 bases from V and 0 bases from J, with 9 bases in between. CDR3 size: 15 residues. The CDR3 here is CASSSRSSTNEKLFF. As DNA, the CDR3 is TGTGCCAGCAGCTCCAGATCCTCAACTAATGAAAAACTGTTTTTT.

V usage is TRBV9 and J usage is TRBJ2-5, with TRBD2 identical over 7 bases. Per germline, CDR1 SGDLS and CDR2 YYNGEE. The CDR3 is 14 amino acids. V lost 4 bases, J lost 2 bases, and 5 bases stayed unmatched. The CDR3: CASSPRGVQETQYF. CDR3 nucleotide sequence: TGTGCCAGCAGCCCCCGGGGGGTGCAAGAGACCCAGTACTTC. Filled out from reference TRBV9 and TRBJ2-5, the complete variable domain reads DSGVTQTPKHLITATGQRVTLRCSPRSGDLSVYWYQQSLDQGLQFLIQYYNGEERAKGNILERFSAQQFPDLHSELNLSSLELGDSALYFCASSPRGVQETQYFGPGTRLLVL.

V is TRBV24-1 and J is TRBJ1-5, with D possibly matching TRBD1 (5 bases). The CDR3 has 15 residues. Between the trimmed V and J ends, which lost 3 bases and 1 base, there was a span of 9 bases. Germline CDR1 reads KGHDR; CDR2 reads SFDVKD. CDR3 sequence reads: CATSDGGGSNQPQHF. As DNA, the CDR3 is TGTGCCACCAGTGATGGGGGGGGAAGCAATCAGCCCCAGCATTTT.

This clone appeared a single time. The chain is built from TRBV5-4 and TRBJ2-5; 7 bases agree with TRBD1. V lost 3 bases to trimming and J lost 5 bases; unmatched junction nucleotides: 7. Germline values: CDR1 SGHNT, CDR2 YYREEE (reference sequence). CDR3 length: 14 amino acids. CDR3 nucleotide sequence: TGTGCCAGCAGCTATAACAGGGGTCGGGAGACCCAGTACTTC. Its translation: CASSYNRGRETQYF.

The CDR3 DNA reads TGTGCCAGTAGGGGTTCGGGACTAGCGGGGGGGAATGAGCAGTTCTTC. Translation gives CASRGSGLAGGNEQFF. This rearrangement joins TRBV19 to TRBJ2-1; 16 nucleotides line up with TRBD2. V shed 6 bases, J shed 7 bases, and the junction held 6 bases outside the gene matches. The CDR3 length is 16 residues. CDR1 is LNHDA, CDR2 SQIVND, per germline (reference sequence). Full variable domain (outside the CDR3, taken from reference TRBV19 and TRBJ2-1): DGGITQSPKYLFRKEGQNVTLSCEQNLNHDAMYWYRQDPGQGLRLIYYSQIVNDFQKGDIAEGYSVSREKKESFPLTVTSAQKNPTAFYLCASRGSGLAGGNEQFFGPGTRLTVL.

The V call is TRBV9, the J call TRBJ1-2; 10 positions agree with TRBD1. The ends lost 3 bases at V and 2 bases at J; junction bases unmatched: 1. Germline values: CDR1 SGDLS, CDR2 YYNGEE. The CDR3 sequence is 14 residues long. The CDR3 DNA follows: TGTGCCAGCAGCGCGGGACAGGGGAACTATGGCTACACCTTC. Encoded protein: CASSAGQGNYGYTF.

The V call is TRBV10-3, the J call TRBJ1-2, with TRBD1 identical over 8 bases. Unmatched junction bases numbered 12, after V lost 11 bases and J lost 4 bases. The CDR3 contains 14 residues. Germline CDR1 is ENHRY and CDR2 is SYGVKD. Here the CDR3 reads CAALGQGATYGYTF. The CDR3 DNA reads TGTGCCGCATTGGGGCAGGGGGCTACCTATGGCTACACCTTC.

CDR3 nucleotides: TGTGCCAGCAGTGAAGTCCGGGATACGCAGTATTTT. Its protein is CASSEVRDTQYF. The chain uses TRBV2 and TRBJ2-3; D unclear. This CDR3 is 12 amino acids long. Deletions cut 1 base from V and 6 bases from J, with 5 bases between. Germline V gene sequence: CDR1 SNHLY, CDR2 FYNNEI. The entire variable domain, with the rest obtained from reference TRBV2 and TRBJ2-3, is as follows: EPEVTQTPSHQVTQMGQEVILRCVPISNHLYFYWYRQILGQKVEFLVSFYNNEISEKSEIFDDQFSVERPDGSNFTLKIRSTKLEDSAMYFCASSEVRDTQYFGPGTRLTVL.

The gene calls are TRBV7-9 and TRBJ1-2; 7 bases map to TRBD1. Per germline, CDR1 SEHNR and CDR2 FQNEAQ (reference sequence). This CDR3 has 15 amino acids. The V gene end was trimmed by 5 bases and the J gene end by 4 bases; junction bases not matched to a gene: 10. The DNA for the CDR3 is TGTGCCAGCAGCCAGTCCCCGGGACAGACCTATGGCTACACCTTC. Its translation is CASSQSPGQTYGYTF.

DNA for the CDR3: TGTGCCAGCAGCTACCGGGACAGGATAGAAGCTTTCTTT. Translation: CASSYRDRIEAFF. The rearrangement uses TRBV7-8 and TRBJ1-1, with TRBD1 identical over 8 bases. Looked up from germline, CDR1 is SGHVS and CDR2 is FQNEAQ. V shed 4 bases, J shed 8 bases, and the junction held 6 bases outside the gene matches. The CDR3 totals 13 residues. The complete variable domain, with remaining parts taken from reference TRBV7-8 and TRBJ1-1, reads GAGVSQSPRYKVAKRGQDVALRCDPISGHVSLFWYQQALGQGPEFLTYFQNEAQLDKSGLPSDRFFAERPEGSVSTLKIQRTQQEDSAVYLCASSYRDRIEAFFGQGTRLTVV.

The genes are TRBV4-2 and TRBJ1-6; D possibly corresponds to TRBD1 (5 bases). Trimming stripped 1 base from V and 6 bases from J, with 13 bases between. CDR1 is LGHNA and CDR2 is YNFKEQ in the germline V gene. The CDR3 is 16 residues long. The CDR3 region has the DNA TGTGCCAGCAGCCAAGGCCTGGGGGGTAGTAATTCACCCCTCCACTTT. Encoded protein: CASSQGLGGSNSPLHF.